These T cell receptor beta chains were read from a single sample in a study of cytomegalovirus exposure and HLA in healthy donors. Data came from immunoSEQ multiplex PCR; TCRdb stores just in-frame clones and leaves some out. The sample records 90,000 to 100,000 clones, under 75% being singletons. The specimen sequenced was PBMCs. Source of these receptors: a man aged 45 to 65 in good health and CMV-seronegative. The CDR3 runs from the conserved cysteine through the conserved F or W. D genes are given only for firm matches. A row's size may be missing; if present it is once, few, many or a size class.

CASSSDRGRRGYGYTF TGTGCCAGCAGCTCGGACAGGGGACGGAGAGGCTATGGCTACACCTTC TRBV11-2 NA TRBD1 TRBJ1-2
CASSPGQGEETQYF TGCGCCAGCAGCCCGGGACAGGGCGAAGAGACCCAGTACTTC TRBV5-1 few TRBD1 TRBJ2-5
CASSFPGLADQETQYF TGTGCCAGCAGTTTCCCGGGACTAGCAGACCAAGAGACCCAGTACTTC TRBV6-7 few TRBD2 TRBJ2-5
CASSQQDTSYEQYF TGCGCCAGCAGCCAGCAGGACACCTCCTACGAGCAGTACTTC TRBV4-1 NA NA TRBJ2-7
CASSLDYQETQYF TGTGCCAGCAGCTTAGACTACCAAGAGACCCAGTACTTC TRBV11-2 NA NA TRBJ2-5
CASSLDAERASYEQYF TGTGCCAGCAGCTTAGATGCGGAGAGGGCTTCGTACGAGCAGTACTTC TRBV11-3 NA NA TRBJ2-7
CASSPWGQATSGNTGELFF TGCGCCAGCAGCCCTTGGGGGCAGGCAACTAGCGGGAACACCGGGGAGCTGTTTTTT TRBV5-1 NA TRBD2 TRBJ2-2
CARPGQRSNYGYTF TGTGCGAGACCGGGACAGCGATCTAACTATGGCTACACCTTC TRBV6-5 NA TRBD1 TRBJ1-2
CASSINGQGHFISYNEQFF TGTGCCAGTAGTATTAATGGACAGGGTCACTTCATCTCCTACAATGAGCAGTTCTTC TRBV19 few TRBD1 TRBJ2-1
CASSITPGGRTDTQYF TGTGCCAGTAGTATAACCCCAGGGGGGAGGACAGATACGCAGTATTTT TRBV19 NA NA TRBJ2-3
CATSRDGGNTEAFF TGTGCCACCAGCAGAGATGGCGGGAACACTGAAGCTTTCTTT TRBV15 NA NA TRBJ1-1
CASSSEGGQGAGEQFF TGTGCCAGCAGTTCCGAGGGGGGACAGGGGGCAGGTGAGCAGTTCTTC TRBV6-4 NA TRBD1 TRBJ2-1
CASSQVNLVDYNEQFF TGCGCCAGCAGCCAAGTTAATCTAGTGGACTACAATGAGCAGTTCTTC TRBV4-1 NA NA TRBJ2-1
CASSREGAGAYGYTF TGTGCCAGCAGCCGAGAGGGAGCAGGGGCTTATGGCTACACCTTC TRBV6-1 NA NA TRBJ1-2
CASKGDIQETQYF TGTGCCAGCAAGGGGGACATACAAGAGACCCAGTACTTC TRBV27 NA NA TRBJ2-5
CASSERTGPYNEQFF TGTGCCAGCAGTGAACGGACAGGACCCTACAATGAGCAGTTCTTC TRBV25-1 once TRBD1 TRBJ2-1
CASSLGASTDTQYF TGCGCCAGCAGCTTGGGGGCAAGCACAGATACGCAGTATTTT TRBV5-1 NA NA TRBJ2-3
CASSQDESGVRWYQPQHF TGTGCCAGCAGCCAGGATGAGTCGGGAGTTAGATGGTATCAGCCCCAGCATTTT TRBV4-2 NA NA TRBJ1-5
CASSPGQGSYEQYF TGTGCCAGCAGTCCTGGACAGGGATCGTACGAGCAGTACTTC TRBV5-4 many TRBD1 TRBJ2-7
CASKQGPLLGYGYTF TGTGCCAGCAAACAGGGACCACTACTAGGGTATGGCTACACCTTC TRBV2 NA NA TRBJ1-2
CATERFQAGGPRETQYF TGTGCCACCGAGAGATTCCAAGCGGGAGGGCCTAGAGAGACCCAGTACTTC TRBV28 NA TRBD2 TRBJ2-5
CASRASGSYNEQFF TGTGCCAGCCGGGCTAGCGGGAGTTACAATGAGCAGTTCTTC TRBV28 NA TRBD2 TRBJ2-1
CASSKRRIGENEQFF TGTGCCAGCAGTAAGCGTAGGATCGGGGAAAATGAGCAGTTCTTC TRBV27 NA NA TRBJ2-1
CASSITAVSAVGEAFF TGTGCCAGTAGTATTACTGCAGTATCGGCGGTGGGTGAAGCTTTCTTT TRBV19 NA NA TRBJ1-1
CASSLQGHQPQHF TGTGCCAGCAGCTTACAGGGGCATCAGCCCCAGCATTTT TRBV7-2 NA NA TRBJ1-5
CASSVETNTGELFF TGTGCCAGCAGCGTCGAGACGAACACCGGGGAGCTGTTTTTT TRBV9 NA NA TRBJ2-2
CASSSGQGAQETQYF TGTGCCAGCTCATCGGGACAGGGGGCACAAGAGACCCAGTACTTC TRBV18 NA TRBD1 TRBJ2-5
CASSTTWEEQFF TGTGCCAGCAGCACAACGTGGGAGGAGCAGTTCTTC TRBV7-3 NA NA TRBJ2-1
CASSQASGGPSGANVLTF TGCGCCAGCAGCCAGGCTAGCGGGGGGCCCTCTGGGGCCAACGTCCTGACTTTC TRBV4-3 NA TRBD2 TRBJ2-6
CASRTSGVRGTQYF TGTGCCAGCCGGACTAGCGGGGTCCGGGGGACCCAGTACTTC TRBV6-5 few TRBD2 TRBJ2-5
CASSQVTGGYEQYF TGCGCCAGCAGCCAAGTTACAGGGGGCTACGAGCAGTACTTC TRBV4-1 NA TRBD1 TRBJ2-7
CASSQDLARSQYF TGTGCCAGCAGCCAAGATTTAGCGCGGTCCCAGTACTTC TRBV4-2 NA NA TRBJ2-5
CASSSRLAETQYF TGTGCCAGCAGCTCAAGACTAGCAGAGACCCAGTACTTC TRBV7-2 NA TRBD2 TRBJ2-5
CASSQDPQGTGGAEAFF TGTGCCAGCAGCCAAGATCCCCAGGGAACAGGGGGAGCTGAAGCTTTCTTT TRBV4-2 medium-sized TRBD1 TRBJ1-1
CASSTDIRMNTEAFF TGTGCCAGCAGCACTGATATCCGAATGAACACTGAAGCTTTCTTT TRBV9 NA NA TRBJ1-1
CAISVVTASYEQYF TGTGCCATCAGTGTTGTGACAGCCTCCTACGAGCAGTACTTC TRBV10-3 NA NA TRBJ2-7
CASSVGTSREQYF TGTGCCAGCAGCGTCGGGACTAGCCGCGAGCAGTACTTC TRBV9 NA TRBD2 TRBJ2-7
CASSLQGGRSETQYF TGTGCCAGCAGCTTGCAGGGGGGCCGTTCGGAGACCCAGTACTTC TRBV5-5 NA NA TRBJ2-5
CASSQAQALEQFF TGCGCCAGCAGCCAAGCCCAAGCGCTTGAGCAGTTCTTC TRBV4-1 NA NA TRBJ2-1
CAISETGGRYNEQFF TGTGCCATCAGTGAGACAGGGGGCAGATACAATGAGCAGTTCTTC TRBV10-3 NA TRBD1 TRBJ2-1
CASNDQGAGELFF TGTGCCAGCAATGACCAGGGGGCAGGGGAGCTGTTTTTT TRBV6-6 NA TRBD1 TRBJ2-2
CASSKRLAGGLSYNEQFF TGTGCCAGCAGCAAACGACTAGCGGGAGGACTCAGCTACAATGAGCAGTTCTTC TRBV11-2 NA TRBD2 TRBJ2-1
CASSPGGRTGNTIYF TGTGCCAGCAGCCCGGGAGGGAGGACTGGAAACACCATATATTTT TRBV9 NA NA TRBJ1-3
CASTRQGSQETQYF TGTGCCAGCACCCGACAGGGGTCCCAAGAGACCCAGTACTTC TRBV21-1 NA NA TRBJ2-5
CASSVDTGYYGYTF TGTGCCAGCAGTGTGGACACGGGCTACTATGGCTACACCTTC TRBV28 NA NA TRBJ1-2
CASSRTGSLYEQYF TGCGCCAGCAGTCGGACAGGGTCTTTGTACGAGCAGTACTTC TRBV5-1 NA TRBD1 TRBJ2-7
CASSFTGGGHTDTQYF TGTGCCAGCAGCTTTACAGGGGGTGGACACACAGATACGCAGTATTTT TRBV11-2 NA TRBD1 TRBJ2-3
CASSKTRMDEQFF TGTGCCAGCAGCAAGACGCGGATGGATGAGCAGTTCTTC TRBV11-3 NA NA TRBJ2-1
CASTPVGVIDTQYF TGTGCCAGCACCCCTGTGGGAGTTATAGATACGCAGTATTTT TRBV7-9 NA NA TRBJ2-3
CASSQDLAGSGTQYF TGTGCCAGCAGCCAAGACCTAGCGGGATCGGGGACCCAGTACTTC TRBV4-2 NA TRBD2 TRBJ2-5
CASRSPMEAGIQETQYF TGTGCAAGTCGCTCACCTATGGAAGCGGGGATCCAAGAGACCCAGTACTTC TRBV12-2 NA NA TRBJ2-5
CASSSNYEQYF TGTGCCAGCAGCTCTAACTACGAGCAGTACTTC TRBV5-4 NA NA TRBJ2-7
CATTGSADTQYF TGTGCCACCACAGGGTCCGCAGATACGCAGTATTTT TRBV2 NA NA TRBJ2-3
CASSPAIERGHSYNEQFF TGTGCCAGCAGCCCGGCCATCGAGCGGGGGCACTCCTACAATGAGCAGTTCTTC TRBV7-9 NA TRBD2 TRBJ2-1
CASSPQGGWIAKNIQYF TGTGCCAGCAGTCCCCAGGGGGGATGGATAGCCAAAAACATTCAGTACTTC TRBV28 few NA TRBJ2-4
CASSLGGRTFSYGYTF TGTGCCAGCAGCTTGGGTGGGCGGACTTTTAGCTATGGCTACACCTTC TRBV5-6 NA NA TRBJ1-2
CASSQGTGGNTIYF TGTGCCAGCAGCCAAGGGACAGGAGGAAACACCATATATTTT TRBV4-2 NA TRBD1 TRBJ1-3
CASSVSGDRALVSGNTIYF TGTGCCAGCAGTGTTAGCGGGGACAGGGCCCTCGTCTCTGGAAACACCATATATTTT TRBV9 NA TRBD1 TRBJ1-3
CASSISTGGEKLFF TGTGCCAGTAGTATTTCGACAGGGGGCGAAAAACTGTTTTTT TRBV19 once TRBD1 TRBJ1-4
CASRSQGANNEKLFF TGTGCCAGCAGATCACAAGGGGCCAATAATGAAAAACTGTTTTTT TRBV6-1 NA NA TRBJ1-4